These 22 T cell receptor beta chains came from one sample sequenced in a study of CD8 T cells in ankylosing spondylitis (dated by TCRdb to 2015 to 2018). The library relied on 5' RACE. Sequenced using an Illumina HiSeq 2500. TCRdb handled the public reads itself, with Q25 trimming in fastp and clone calling in MiXCR, and kept productive beta chains. Rows are unified per CDR3 protein, each entry keeping the most common DNA and genes. Across this sample there are fewer than 450,000 distinct CDR3 sequences, with approximately 17% seen only once. The ten largest clonotypes hold approximately 0.93% of the sample. What the research found in general, with its limitations: A TCR beta motif of about 8 highly homologous amino acid variants appeared characteristic of blood from ankylosing spondylitis patients.

No cognate antigen is known for these TCRs. Sequencing was performed on blood, either unsorted or a sorted T cell fraction (not recorded which). The receptors were gathered from a male donor with ankylosing spondylitis.

The chain has TRBV7-9 and TRBJ1-4; 7 bases map to TRBD1. The junction had 4 bases not matched to a gene; V was cut back by 6 bases and J by 3 bases. Per germline, CDR1 SEHNR and CDR2 FQNEAQ (reference sequence). The CDR3 has 14 residues. CDR3: CASREGAANEKLFF. CDR3 nucleotide sequence: TGTGCCAGCAGGGAGGGGGCGGCTAATGAAAAACTGTTTTTT.

This clonotype appeared a few times. The J gene is TRBJ2-7, the V gene TRBV7-8; D gene ambiguous. Germline CDR1 is SGHVS and CDR2 is FQNEAQ. There are 12 residues in the CDR3. Trimming removed 3 bases at V and 5 bases at J, with 8 bases between. CDR3 in DNA: TGTGCCAGCAGCTTCCCGGGCGACGAGCAGTACTTC. This translates into CASSFPGDEQYF.

The rearrangement joins TRBV20-1 to TRBJ2-7; 7 bases fit TRBD1. Trimming cost V 4 bases and J 2 bases; bases outside gene matches: 5. Germline V gene data show CDR1 as DFQATT and CDR2 as SNEGSKA (reference sequence). CDR3 length: 13 residues. The CDR3 coding sequence is TGCAGTGCTATTACAGGGGTGGCCTACGAGCAGTACTTC. It codes for CSAITGVAYEQYF.

This clonotype occurred a few times. V and J are TRBV29-1 and TRBJ2-7; 10 positions agree with TRBD1. CDR1 SQVTM and CDR2 ANQGSEA come from the germline V gene. J lost 3 bases, V lost 5 bases, and 4 bases had no gene match. CDR3 length: 13 amino acids. CDR3 protein: CSVYRDRGYEQYF. CDR3 bases: TGCAGCGTTTATAGGGACAGGGGCTACGAGCAGTACTTC.

This clonotype was detected ten times or more. The rearrangement joins TRBV29-1 to TRBJ2-1, with a possible D match to TRBD2 (6 bases). In germline, CDR1 is SQVTM, CDR2 ANQGSEA. The CDR3 is made up of 12 amino acids. The V gene lost 7 bases and the J gene lost 10 bases, with 17 bases spanning the gap. CDR3 in amino acids: CSAKNAGLEQFF. As DNA, the CDR3 is TGCAGCGCCAAGAACGCGGGATTAGAGCAGTTCTTC.

The chain recombines TRBV30 with TRBJ1-6, with no clear D. Germline V gene sequence: CDR1 GTSNPN, CDR2 SVGIG (reference sequence). Deletions cut 4 bases from V and 5 bases from J, with 6 bases between. The CDR3 length is 12 residues. As DNA, the CDR3 is TGTGCCTGGACCTTCCATAATTCACCCCTCCACTTT. Protein: CAWTFHNSPLHF.

The V and J genes are TRBV30 and TRBJ2-6; possibly TRBD1 for D (5 bases). The V and J ends lost 0 bases and 0 bases respectively, with 9 bases between them. Germline-derived CDR1 and CDR2 are GTSNPN and SVGIG (reference sequence). CDR3 size: 16 residues. CDR3: CAWSVGVPSGANVLTF. The CDR3 DNA is TGTGCCTGGAGTGTAGGGGTGCCCTCTGGGGCCAACGTCCTGACTTTC.

CDR3 bases: TGCAGCGGGACCTCCACTAACGAGCAGTACTTC. Residues: CSGTSTNEQYF. The chain recombines TRBV29-1 with TRBJ2-7; D is uncertain. Trimming removed 7 bases from V and 5 bases from J, with 12 bases in between. This CDR3 is built from 11 residues. CDR1 is SQVTM and CDR2 is ANQGSEA in the germline V gene.

This clonotype was seen more than once but under ten times. The chain couples TRBV7-2 to TRBJ2-1; 9 positions agree with TRBD1. This CDR3 spans 15 amino acids. Trimming removed 5 bases from V and 4 bases from J; junction bases left unmatched: 6. Germline V gives CDR1 SGHTA, CDR2 FQGNSA. CDR3 sequence: CASSSRDRVYNEQFF. In DNA form, the CDR3 reads TGTGCCAGCAGCAGCCGGGACAGGGTTTACAATGAGCAGTTCTTC.

The CDR3 reads CASSYPGGLREQYF. The CDR3 nucleotides are TGTGCCAGCAGTTACCCCGGGGGGCTACGAGAGCAGTACTTC. V and J are TRBV6-5 and TRBJ2-7; weak D call: TRBD2 (7 bases). The V and J ends lost 2 bases and 7 bases respectively, with 15 bases between them. This CDR3 region has 14 residues. Germline V lookup: CDR1 MNHEY, CDR2 SVGAGI.

This clonotype was found a few times. The genes are TRBV10-1 and TRBJ2-2; D unresolved. Trimming stripped 4 bases from V and 6 bases from J, with 12 bases between. This CDR3 comprises 14 residues. CDR1 is WNHNN, CDR2 SYGVQD, per germline (reference sequence). The CDR3 protein is CASSVNSQPGELFF. In DNA form, the CDR3 reads TGCGCCAGCAGTGTGAACAGTCAGCCCGGGGAGCTGTTTTTT.

This clonotype has only a few counts. V gene TRBV29-1 combines with J gene TRBJ2-3; D ambiguous. Germline V gene lookup returns CDR1 SQVTM and CDR2 ANQGSEA. The CDR3 runs 12 residues. The V end lost 1 base, the J end lost 1 base, and 3 bases lay between the germline ends. The CDR3 region is CSVEGRTDTQYF. The CDR3 DNA reads as TGCAGCGTTGAAGGACGCACAGATACGCAGTATTTT.

This clonotype was observed many times. J is TRBJ1-1 and V is TRBV12-3 or TRBV12-4; the D gene is possibly TRBD1 (5 bases). The CDR3 has 14 amino acids. The V and J ends lost 5 bases and 4 bases respectively, with 14 bases between them. The CDR3 loop reads CASSPPVGPTEAFF. As DNA, the CDR3 is TGTGCCAGCAGTCCTCCGGTGGGACCCACTGAAGCTTTCTTT.

This chain uses TRBV5-5 with TRBJ2-7; maybe TRBD1 (6 bases). The CDR3 totals 16 residues. The germline V and J ends were trimmed by 4 bases and 4 bases, with 21 bases remaining between them. CDR1 is SGHKS and CDR2 is YYEKEE in the germline V gene (reference sequence). The DNA for the CDR3 is TGTGCCAGCAGCCAGGGACCAGGGGTGATCCTTTACGAGCAGTACTTC. Its translation: CASSQGPGVILYEQYF.

This clonotype was counted ten times or more. The V call is TRBV12-3 or TRBV12-4, the J call TRBJ2-7; 7 bases line up with TRBD1. V was pared by 4 bases and J by 2 bases, with 8 bases of the junction left unmatched. The CDR3 covers 15 residues. CDR3 sequence: CASSWGQLLPYEQYF. The CDR3, as DNA: TGTGCCAGCAGTTGGGGACAGCTCCTACCCTACGAGCAGTACTTC.

This clonotype was found a few times. V is TRBV7-9 and J is TRBJ2-3, with 7 bases aligning to TRBD2. Losses at the gene ends were 5 bases for V and 2 bases for J; bases not matched to a gene: 7. This CDR3 region has 15 residues. Germline assignment: CDR1 SEHNR and CDR2 FQNEAQ (reference sequence). The CDR3 is CASSNRGLDTDTQYF. As DNA, the CDR3 is TGTGCCAGCAGCAACAGAGGACTAGACACAGATACGCAGTATTTT. Full variable domain (outside the CDR3, taken from reference TRBV7-9 and TRBJ2-3): DTGVSQNPRHKITKRGQNVTFRCDPISEHNRLYWYRQTLGQGPEFLTYFQNEAQLEKSRLLSDRFSAERPKGSFSTLEIQRTEQGDSAMYLCASSNRGLDTDTQYFGPGTRLTVL.

The chain links TRBV4-2 to TRBJ2-7; D is possibly TRBD2 (6 bases). From germline, CDR1 is LGHNA and CDR2 YNFKEQ. V was clipped by 0 bases and J by 0 bases, with 12 bases between them. This CDR3 comprises 16 residues. CDR3 DNA sequence: TGTGCCAGCAGCCAAGATGGGGCGGGAAACTCCTACGAGCAGTACTTC. This sequence encodes CASSQDGAGNSYEQYF.

DNA for the CDR3: TGTGCCAGCAGCCAAGAGAAGGAGAGCTACGAGCAGTACTTC. Residues: CASSQEKESYEQYF. The chain is built from TRBV4-2 and TRBJ2-7; D remains ambiguous. Germline V lookup: CDR1 LGHNA, CDR2 YNFKEQ. Trimming stripped 0 bases from V and 3 bases from J, with 9 bases between. This CDR3 has 14 residues.

This rearrangement joins TRBV7-9 to TRBJ2-7; D is uncertain. Germline V gene lookup returns CDR1 SEHNR and CDR2 FQNEAQ (reference sequence). V lost 6 bases, J lost 2 bases, and 8 bases lay in between. The CDR3 has 12 amino acids. CDR3 region: CASRTDTYEQYF. CDR3 DNA: TGTGCCAGCAGAACCGACACCTACGAGCAGTACTTC.

This chain joins TRBV18 and TRBJ1-2; tentative D call: TRBD1 (5 bases). This CDR3 comprises 16 residues. Trimming pared 6 bases from V and 0 bases from J, leaving 17 bases between. Looked up from germline, CDR1 is KGHSH and CDR2 is LQKENI. The CDR3 here is CASSRTAQGANYGYTF. CDR3 coding DNA: TGTGCCAGCTCGCGAACGGCTCAGGGAGCTAACTATGGCTACACCTTC. Using reference TRBV18 and TRBJ1-2 for the parts outside the CDR3, the full variable domain is NAGVMQNPRHLVRRRGQEARLRCSPMKGHSHVYWYRQLPEEGLKFMVYLQKENIIDESGMPKERFSAEFPKEGPSILRIQQVVRGDSAAYFCASSRTAQGANYGYTFGSGTRLTVV.

This chain uses TRBV27 with TRBJ1-6; 9 nucleotides line up with TRBD1. The CDR3 length is 15 residues. CDR1 and CDR2 from the germline V gene are MNHEY and SMNVEV (reference sequence). Trimming at V came to 5 bases and at J to 14 bases, leaving 13 bases not matched to a gene. CDR3 region: CASSPGQGPRGALHF. The CDR3, as DNA: TGTGCCAGCAGTCCAGGACAGGGGCCCCGGGGGGCCCTCCACTTT.

The rearrangement uses TRBV3-1 and TRBJ1-2; the D gene is possibly TRBD1 (5 bases). Germline V lookup: CDR1 LGHDT, CDR2 YNNKEL (reference sequence). This CDR3 contains 17 residues. Trimming pared 2 bases from V and 3 bases from J, leaving 19 bases between. CDR3 protein: CASSQCRERGPDYGYTF. The CDR3 DNA follows: TGTGCCAGCAGCCAATGCAGGGAAAGGGGCCCGGACTATGGCTACACCTTC.